The 11 T cell receptor beta chains below come from one sample, sequenced in a study of blood T cell repertoires in COVID-19. Using immunoSEQ multiplex PCR, the repertoire was profiled, and TCRdb retains in-frame clones only, with some absent. The sample contains some 150,000 clones, roughly 85% of which appear only once. Specimen: peripheral blood. Receptors originate from a man aged 50-59 years with acute or convalescent COVID-19.

The chain employs TRBV9 and TRBJ2-2; possibly TRBD1 for D (5 bases). The CDR3 extends over 15 amino acids. V was trimmed by 4 bases and J by 0 bases, leaving 10 bases between them. From germline, CDR1 is SGDLS and CDR2 YYNGEE. CDR3 in DNA: TGTGCCAGCAGCTACCGACAGACGAACACCGGGGAGCTGTTTTTT. Translated, it gives CASSYRQTNTGELFF.

The chain couples TRBV11-3 to TRBJ1-4; D is possibly TRBD1 (5 bases). Trimming took off 3 bases at V and 11 bases at J, with 13 bases between the two ends. The CDR3 length is 13 residues. CDR1 is SGHNT, CDR2 YENEEA, per germline. The CDR3 DNA is TGTGCCAGCAGCTTTGTGACGGAGGGGAAACTGTTTTTT. Protein sequence: CASSFVTEGKLFF.

This chain links TRBV14 with TRBJ2-3; D uncertain. Germline CDR1 SGHDN, CDR2 FVKESK. The V end lost 5 bases, the J end lost 3 bases, and 9 bases lay between the germline ends. The CDR3 sequence is 13 residues long. CDR3 nucleotide sequence: TGTGCCAGCAGCGTAACGGTTACAGATACGCAGTATTTT. Translating it yields CASSVTVTDTQYF.

The chain uses TRBV11-2 and TRBJ1-5, with D possibly TRBD1 on 5 matching bases. The germline V gene has CDR1 SGHAT and CDR2 FQNNGV. The CDR3 totals 14 residues. Trimming left V 4 bases short and J 1 base short, with 8 bases between. CDR3 in DNA: TGTGCCAGCAGCTCTCGACAGAGCAATCAGCCCCAGCATTTT. This translates into CASSSRQSNQPQHF. Based on the CDR3 plus reference TRBV11-2 and TRBJ1-5, the full variable domain is EAGVAQSPRYKIIEKRQSVAFWCNPISGHATLYWYQQILGQGPKLLIQFQNNGVVDDSQLPKDRFSAERLKGVDSTLKIQPAKLEDSAVYLCASSSRQSNQPQHFGDGTRLSIL.

The chain combines TRBV28 with TRBJ2-1; 10 nucleotides match TRBD2. CDR3 length: 19 residues. V lost 6 bases to trimming and J lost 0 bases; unmatched junction nucleotides: 14. CDR1 is MDHEN and CDR2 is SYDVKM in the germline V gene. The CDR3 is CASSKLLAGYFSSYNEQFF. In DNA form, the CDR3 reads TGTGCCAGCAGCAAACTACTAGCGGGATACTTTAGCTCCTACAATGAGCAGTTCTTC.

The V and J genes are TRBV25-1 and TRBJ1-2; TRBD1 matches at 7 bases. Looked up from germline, CDR1 is MGHDK and CDR2 is SYGVNS. The CDR3 sequence is 13 residues long. J lost 7 bases, V lost 4 bases, and 6 bases had no gene match. The CDR3 nucleotides read TGTGCCAGCAGTGCCCGGGACAGAGGTGGCTACACCTTC. This codes for CASSARDRGGYTF.

This rearrangement joins TRBV9 to TRBJ2-7; 7 bases agree with TRBD1. Germline assignment: CDR1 SGDLS and CDR2 YYNGEE. V lost 2 bases to trimming and J lost 4 bases; unmatched junction nucleotides: 9. The length of the CDR3 is 15 residues. CDR3 in amino acids: CASSVEVGGGYEQYF. DNA for the CDR3: TGTGCCAGCAGCGTGGAGGTAGGGGGCGGGTACGAGCAGTACTTC.

The chain employs TRBV4-2 and TRBJ1-1; 7 bases map to TRBD1. Losses at the gene ends were 0 bases for V and 5 bases for J; bases not matched to a gene: 3. Germline CDR1 reads LGHNA; CDR2 reads YNFKEQ. CDR3 length equals 14 residues. In DNA, the CDR3 is TGTGCCAGCAGCCAAGAATCAGGGGGAACTGAAGCTTTCTTT. This translates into CASSQESGGTEAFF.

The chain joins TRBV19 to TRBJ1-2, with D hard to call. Germline CDR1 LNHDA, CDR2 SQIVND (reference sequence). CDR3 length equals 16 residues. Trimming took off 1 base at V and 0 bases at J, with 12 bases between the two ends. The CDR3 reads CASSIVGQRSNYGYTF. The DNA for the CDR3 is TGTGCCAGTAGTATAGTTGGGCAGAGATCTAACTATGGCTACACCTTC.

This chain joins TRBV27 and TRBJ1-4; 12 bases match TRBD1. CDR1 is MNHEY and CDR2 is SMNVEV in the germline V gene (reference sequence). The CDR3 runs to 15 residues. V was pared by 5 bases and J by 7 bases, with 5 bases of the junction left unmatched. The CDR3 region is CASSKWDRGPEKLFF. The CDR3 DNA is TGTGCCAGCAGTAAATGGGACAGGGGGCCTGAAAAACTGTTTTTT.

This rearrangement joins TRBV5-1 to TRBJ1-2; D not resolved. CDR1 and CDR2 from the germline V gene are SGHRS and YFSETQ. The germline V and J ends were trimmed by 4 bases and 4 bases, with 14 bases remaining between them. The CDR3 covers 14 residues. As DNA, the CDR3 is TGCGCCAGCAGCGCAGGCGCCACTTCCTATGGCTACACCTTC. Protein product: CASSAGATSYGYTF. Drawing the rest from reference TRBV5-1 and TRBJ1-2, the complete variable domain is KAGVTQTPRYLIKTRGQQVTLSCSPISGHRSVSWYQQTPGQGLQFLFEYFSETQRNKGNFPGRFSGRQFSNSRSEMNVSTLELGDSALYLCASSAGATSYGYTFGSGTRLTVV.